This TCR beta chain was identified in a study of T-cell reconstitution after alpha-beta-depleted transplantation in children. Study-wide points: One year after transplant, T-cell counts and diversity came mostly from newly produced T cells. High day-60 TCRbeta diversity in some patients came from surviving recipient T cells and thymic progenitors. Expanded graft clones, several hundred of them, were reportedly the source of alpha-beta T cells about two months after transplant.

Unique molecular identifiers were used in preparing the TCRbeta library. TCRdb analysed the PCR reads with MiXCR anew, one entry per CDR3 protein. The sample shows around 700,000 distinct CDR3 sequences, roughly 13% of them seen only once. Trimming cost V 10 bases and J 6 bases, with 20 bases left between them. The CDR3 is made up of 14 amino acids. Germline V CDR1 and CDR2: ENHRY, SYGVKD. Ten or more counts support this clonotype. The antigen is undetermined. The receptor comes from a girl between 2 and 10 years old with congenital amegakaryocytic thrombocytopenia, due to receive a stem cell transplant. Sequencing was performed on PBMCs, taken before TCRalphabeta/CD19-depleted stem cell transplant. The chain links TRBV10-3 to TRBJ2-3, with D unclear. CDR3 loop: CATGRNGETDTQYF. The CDR3 DNA reads as TGTGCCACGGGTAGGAACGGTGAAACTGATACGCAGTATTTT.